What follows describes a single TCR beta chain. TCRdb re-derived calls from the 5' RACE reads in MiXCR, one entry per CDR3 protein. The table shows some 100,000 distinct CDR3 sequences, with around 17% occurring only once. The data were taken from a study of T cells of healthy individuals. The CDR3 covers 18 residues. Looked up from germline, CDR1 is LGHNA and CDR2 is YNFKEQ. Unmatched junction bases numbered 16, after V lost 1 base and J lost 7 bases. V usage is TRBV4-2 and J usage is TRBJ1-1; TRBD1 aligns across 9 bases. The clonotype was recovered from a human donor in good health. The CDR3 DNA sequence: TGTGCCAGCAGCCAAGGATTAAAGGTCTACAGGGGGCCAAGTGAAGCTTTCTTT. It encodes CASSQGLKVYRGPSEAFF.